Below are 17 T cell receptor beta chains sequenced from a single sample in a study of cytomegalovirus exposure and HLA in healthy donors. The table came from immunoSEQ multiplex PCR; TCRdb's copy has only in-frame clones and leaves some out. The sample shows 100,000 or so clones, around 85% of them seen only once. Sequenced input: PBMCs. These receptors were taken from a man between 18 and 35 years old in good health and CMV-seropositive.

The chain employs TRBV15 and TRBJ1-4; a possible D gene is TRBD1 (5 bases). This CDR3 is 17 amino acids long. The V gene lost 1 base and the J gene lost 7 bases, with 19 bases spanning the gap. CDR1 LNHNV and CDR2 YYDKDF come from the germline V gene (reference sequence). The CDR3 loop reads CATSRANGGGNREKLFF. As DNA, the CDR3 is TGTGCCACCAGCAGAGCAAACGGTGGGGGGAATCGTGAAAAACTGTTTTTT.

DNA of the CDR3: TGCGCCAGCAGCTTGGTACAGGGAATAGGCATTGAGCAGTTCTTC. Translated: CASSLVQGIGIEQFF. The V gene is TRBV5-1, the J gene TRBJ2-1, with TRBD1 as a possible D gene (6 bases). This CDR3 is 15 amino acids long. Germline-derived CDR1 and CDR2 are SGHRS and YFSETQ. V was clipped by 0 bases and J by 9 bases, with 16 bases between them.

The V call is TRBV28, the J call TRBJ2-1, with TRBD2 as a possible D gene (5 bases). Germline V CDR1 and CDR2: MDHEN, SYDVKM. CDR3 length: 12 amino acids. V was cut by 6 bases and J by 7 bases, with 10 bases left in between. In nucleotides, the CDR3 is TGTGCCAGCAGCCGGGGAACGAATGAGCAGTTCTTC. It translates to CASSRGTNEQFF. Combining the CDR3 with reference TRBV28 and TRBJ2-1 gives the whole variable domain DVKVTQSSRYLVKRTGEKVFLECVQDMDHENMFWYRQDPGLGLRLIYFSYDVKMKEKGDIPEGYSVSREKKERFSLILESASTNQTSMYLCASSRGTNEQFFGPGTRLTVL.

This sequence joins TRBV28 and TRBJ1-2; 7 bases match TRBD1. There are 14 residues in the CDR3. Germline CDR1 and CDR2: MDHEN and SYDVKM. Trimming removed 4 bases from V and 5 bases from J; junction bases left unmatched: 7. The CDR3, as DNA: TGTGCCAGCAGTTACTCCGGGACAGTTTATGGCTACACCTTC. Translated, it gives CASSYSGTVYGYTF.

The chain employs TRBV10-2 and TRBJ2-2; 11 bases fit TRBD2. V gave up 3 bases and J gave up 5 bases; unmatched junction bases: 5. The CDR3 runs to 16 residues. The germline gives CDR1 WSHSY, CDR2 SAAADI. This chain's CDR3 is CASSDYSGRGTGELFF. The CDR3 region has the DNA TGCGCCAGCAGTGATTATAGCGGGAGGGGAACCGGGGAGCTGTTTTTT.

The rearrangement joins TRBV30 to TRBJ2-1; a weak D match, TRBD1 (5 bases). V shed 3 bases and J shed 9 bases, with 21 bases lying between them. Germline lookup yields CDR1 GTSNPN and CDR2 SVGIG (reference sequence). The CDR3 contains 15 residues. CDR3 coding DNA: TGTGCCTGGAGACCTAACTGGGGCCCTTCTAGTGAGCAGTTCTTC. The encoded protein is CAWRPNWGPSSEQFF.

This chain joins TRBV2 and TRBJ2-7; 9 bases line up with TRBD2. Germline CDR1 SNHLY, CDR2 FYNNEI. With V trimmed by 6 bases and J by 4 bases, 1 base remained unmatched. There are 12 residues in the CDR3. CDR3 nucleotides: TGTGCCAGCAGCCTAGCGGGGTACGAGCAGTACGTC. This gives the protein CASSLAGYEQYV.

V is TRBV6-5 and J is TRBJ1-2; a weak D match, TRBD1 (6 bases). Germline CDR1 is MNHEY and CDR2 is SVGAGI. V shed 5 bases and J shed 4 bases, with 11 bases lying between them. This CDR3 comprises 13 residues. This CDR3 is CASSKGQLYGYTF. CDR3 coding DNA: TGTGCCAGCAGTAAAGGACAGCTCTATGGCTACACCTTC.

This rearrangement joins TRBV4-1 to TRBJ1-1, with 7 bases matching TRBD1. This CDR3 is 14 amino acids long. CDR1 and CDR2 from the germline V gene are MGHRA and YSYEKL. The V gene end was trimmed by 3 bases and the J gene end by 1 base; junction bases not matched to a gene: 2. The CDR3 DNA follows: TGCGCCAGCAGCCACCGGACAGGGAACACTGAAGCTTTCTTT. This gives the protein CASSHRTGNTEAFF.

CDR3 loop: CASSVESSNQPQHF. CDR3 DNA sequence: TGTGCCAGCAGCGTAGAGAGTAGCAATCAGCCCCAGCATTTT. The chain couples TRBV9 to TRBJ1-5, with unresolved D. Germline V gene lookup returns CDR1 SGDLS and CDR2 YYNGEE. The CDR3 extends over 14 amino acids. V gave up 0 bases and J gave up 0 bases, with 4 bases separating them.

This rearrangement joins TRBV2 to TRBJ1-4; no firm D call. Germline values: CDR1 SNHLY, CDR2 FYNNEI. V was pared by 3 bases and J by 4 bases, with 12 bases between. The CDR3 length is 15 residues. For the CDR3, the DNA is TGTGCCAGCAGTGATAATGGCCAAATTAATGAAAAACTGTTTTTT. The encoded protein is CASSDNGQINEKLFF.

About this clone: Other DNA sequences within the sample encode an identical CDR3. The rearrangement links TRBV4-1 to TRBJ2-5; D ambiguous. V lost 4 bases and J lost 3, with 12 bases in between. This CDR3 is 14 amino acids long. Germline loops: CDR1 MGHRA, CDR2 YSYEKL. The CDR3 sequence is CASSRRSTEETQYF. The DNA of the CDR3 is TGCGCCAGCAGCCGCCGGAGCACCGAAGAGACCCAGTACTTC.

This clone appeared once. The chain couples TRBV7-6 to TRBJ2-1; D uncertain. CDR1 is SGHVS, CDR2 FNYEAQ, per germline. This CDR3 has 14 amino acids. The germline V and J ends were trimmed by 5 bases and 6 bases, with 14 bases remaining between them. CDR3 DNA: TGTGCCAGCAGCCCCGAAGCTGTGTTCAATGAGCAGTTCTTC. It codes for CASSPEAVFNEQFF.

The chain has TRBV7-3 and TRBJ2-1; TRBD2 agrees at 8 bases. J was trimmed by 0 bases and V by 1 base; bases with no gene match: 17. Germline V gene lookup returns CDR1 SGHTA and CDR2 FQGTGA. The CDR3 is 21 residues long. The CDR3 loop is CASSLIPSLAGPPGSYNEQFF. CDR3 bases: TGTGCCAGCAGCTTAATACCGAGCCTAGCGGGTCCCCCTGGCTCCTACAATGAGCAGTTCTTC.

The gene calls are TRBV5-1 and TRBJ2-1; perhaps TRBD2 as D (5 bases). The CDR3 contains 13 residues. Germline-derived CDR1 and CDR2 are SGHRS and YFSETQ. Trimming pared 4 bases from V and 5 bases from J, leaving 10 bases between. The CDR3 nucleotides are TGCGCCAGCAGCCAAAGCGGAGACAATGAGCAGTTCTTC. It is translated as CASSQSGDNEQFF.

This clone has just one count. The CDR3 spells CASSLTGTLTYEQYF. The CDR3 DNA follows: TGTGCCAGCAGCTTGACCGGGACATTAACCTACGAGCAGTACTTC. The chain joins TRBV5-6 to TRBJ2-7; tentative D call: TRBD1 (6 bases). The V end was cut by 1 base, the J end by 2 bases, with 13 bases between. Germline CDR1 reads SGHDT; CDR2 reads YYEEEE. This CDR3 is 15 amino acids long.

J is TRBJ1-2 and V is TRBV27; 11 bases are shared with TRBD1. J gave up 7 bases and V 5 bases, and 6 bases lay outside the gene matches. Germline V gene data show CDR1 as MNHEY and CDR2 as SMNVEV (reference sequence). The CDR3 has 14 residues. CDR3 DNA: TGTGCCAGCAGTAGTGGGGGACAGGGGGTTGGCTACACCTTC. Its translation: CASSSGGQGVGYTF.